In this sample, the clone carrying this TCR beta chain turned up a few times. What it binds is unknown. TCRdb redid the calling of the 5' RACE reads with MiXCR, one entry per CDR3 protein. The table has 350,000 or so distinct CDR3 sequences, over 10% seen once; the top ten hold about a fifth. This entry is derived from a study of T-cell memory formation after mild COVID-19. Overall study results and limits: A second wave of clones peaked on day 37, and their SARS-CoV-2 specificity went unconfirmed.

Trimming pared 8 bases from V and 1 base from J, leaving 15 bases between. The CDR3 is 14 residues long. Per germline, CDR1 SGHKS and CDR2 YYEKEE (reference sequence). This sequence originates from a man between 18 and 29 years old who had mild COVID-19 (a few samples of this study predate the infection). Cell type and time point are not known. The J gene is TRBJ1-1, the V gene TRBV5-5, with D uncertain. The sample comprised PBMCs or a T cell subset sorted from them (not recorded which). The CDR3 here is CASQLVLGNTEAFF. CDR3 DNA sequence: TGTGCCAGTCAGCTTGTACTGGGGAACACTGAAGCTTTCTTT.